The rows below give T cell receptor beta chains drawn from one sample of a study of T cells in Graves' hyperthyroidism and ophthalmopathy. Using its own MiXCR run on the multiplex PCR reads, TCRdb lists one record per CDR3 protein. The data contain hundreds of thousands of distinct CDR3 sequences, 15% to 20% of them singletons. Specimen: blood. The source of these receptors is a man aged 35 to 55 with Graves' ophthalmopathy. The CDR3 runs from the conserved cysteine through the conserved F or W. The D gene is left open where the match is weak. Only part of the rows carry a size: once, few, many, or a class if the clone is expanded.

v_call: TRBV28; clone_size: -; j_call: TRBJ2-1; d_call: -; cdr3_aa: CASSLVWALYNEQFF; cdr3_nt: TGTGCCAGCAGTTTGGTCTGGGCCCTCTACAATGAGCAGTTCTTC
v_call: TRBV5-1; clone_size: many; j_call: TRBJ2-1; d_call: -; cdr3_aa: CASSLEGLPYNEQFF; cdr3_nt: TGCGCCAGCAGCTTGGAAGGCCTACCCTACAATGAGCAGTTCTTC
v_call: TRBV28; clone_size: few; j_call: TRBJ1-5; d_call: -; cdr3_aa: CASSLLAVNQPQHF; cdr3_nt: TGTGCCAGCAGTTTATTGGCAGTCAATCAGCCCCAGCATTTT
v_call: TRBV11-2; clone_size: -; j_call: TRBJ2-2; d_call: -; cdr3_aa: CASSPTVGELFF; cdr3_nt: TGTGCCAGCAGCCCTACAGTGGGGGAGCTGTTTTTT
v_call: TRBV20-1; clone_size: few; j_call: TRBJ2-2; d_call: TRBD2; cdr3_aa: CSAIRDYSGELFF; cdr3_nt: TGCAGTGCTATCCGGGACTACTCCGGGGAGCTGTTTTTT
v_call: TRBV2; clone_size: -; j_call: TRBJ2-5; d_call: TRBD2; cdr3_aa: CASNGLAGGGRPTQETQYF; cdr3_nt: TGTGCCAGCAACGGACTAGCGGGGGGGGGGCGACCGACCCAAGAGACCCAGTACTTC
v_call: TRBV15; clone_size: few; j_call: TRBJ2-5; d_call: TRBD2; cdr3_aa: CATSRDLVAGDQETQYF; cdr3_nt: TGTGCCACCAGCAGAGATCTAGTAGCGGGGGATCAAGAGACCCAGTACTTC
v_call: TRBV11-2; clone_size: many; j_call: TRBJ2-1; d_call: TRBD2; cdr3_aa: CASSLGRTSGHNEQFF; cdr3_nt: TGTGCCAGCAGCTTAGGGAGGACTAGCGGACACAATGAGCAGTTCTTC
v_call: TRBV3-1; clone_size: -; j_call: TRBJ2-1; d_call: TRBD2; cdr3_aa: CASSPGLAGGGGEQFF; cdr3_nt: TGTGCCAGCAGCCCGGGACTAGCGGGCGGGGGCGGGGAGCAGTTCTTC
v_call: TRBV7-9; clone_size: few; j_call: TRBJ2-6; d_call: -; cdr3_aa: CASSPDVLDVLTF; cdr3_nt: TGTGCCAGCTCCCCGGACGTGCTTGACGTCCTGACTTTC
v_call: TRBV7-2; clone_size: many; j_call: TRBJ1-1; d_call: -; cdr3_aa: CASSWTGSTLAFF; cdr3_nt: TGTGCCAGCAGCTGGACGGGGAGTACCTTAGCTTTCTTT
v_call: TRBV20-1; clone_size: -; j_call: TRBJ2-1; d_call: -; cdr3_aa: CSARKAPGLPTYNEQFF; cdr3_nt: TGCAGTGCTAGAAAGGCCCCTGGGCTACCTACCTACAATGAGCAGTTCTTC
v_call: TRBV5-1; clone_size: few; j_call: TRBJ2-5; d_call: TRBD2; cdr3_aa: CASSPLGLGGQETQYF; cdr3_nt: TGCGCCAGCAGCCCCCTCGGACTAGGCGGCCAAGAGACCCAGTACTTC
v_call: TRBV28; clone_size: -; j_call: TRBJ1-1; d_call: TRBD1; cdr3_aa: CASSQLTGGSTEAFF; cdr3_nt: TGTGCCAGCAGTCAGCTGACAGGGGGGAGCACTGAAGCTTTCTTT
v_call: TRBV28; clone_size: many; j_call: TRBJ2-7; d_call: -; cdr3_aa: CASRLGRTYEQYF; cdr3_nt: TGTGCCAGCAGGCTGGGCAGAACTTACGAGCAGTACTTC
v_call: TRBV3-1; clone_size: -; j_call: TRBJ2-1; d_call: TRBD2; cdr3_aa: CASSRWTSGGYNEQFF; cdr3_nt: TGTGCCAGCAGCCGCTGGACTAGCGGGGGTTACAATGAGCAGTTCTTC
v_call: TRBV30; clone_size: many; j_call: TRBJ1-1; d_call: TRBD1; cdr3_aa: CACRHGQANTEAFF; cdr3_nt: TGTGCCTGCCGCCATGGACAGGCTAACACTGAAGCTTTCTTT
v_call: TRBV7-2; clone_size: -; j_call: TRBJ2-3; d_call: -; cdr3_aa: CASTLSQATDTQYF; cdr3_nt: TGTGCCAGCACCTTATCCCAGGCAACAGATACGCAGTATTTT
v_call: TRBV7-8; clone_size: many; j_call: TRBJ2-3; d_call: -; cdr3_aa: CASSLGPSDTQYF; cdr3_nt: TGTGCCAGCAGCTTGGGACCATCAGATACGCAGTATTTT
v_call: TRBV6-5; clone_size: -; j_call: TRBJ2-5; d_call: -; cdr3_aa: CASSYWSQETQYF; cdr3_nt: TGTGCCAGCAGTTACTGGTCTCAAGAGACCCAGTACTTC
v_call: TRBV7-9; clone_size: many; j_call: TRBJ2-3; d_call: TRBD2; cdr3_aa: CASSSTSAAQDTQYF; cdr3_nt: TGTGCCAGCAGCTCGACTAGCGCAGCCCAGGATACGCAGTATTTT
v_call: TRBV3-1; clone_size: few; j_call: TRBJ2-7; d_call: -; cdr3_aa: CASSQGKRDQQYF; cdr3_nt: TGTGCCAGCAGCCAAGGAAAGAGGGACCAGCAGTACTTC
v_call: TRBV2; clone_size: once; j_call: TRBJ1-4; d_call: -; cdr3_aa: CASSASRTNEKLFF; cdr3_nt: TGTGCCAGCAGTGCGTCTAGGACTAATGAAAAACTGTTTTTT
v_call: TRBV27; clone_size: -; j_call: TRBJ1-6; d_call: -; cdr3_aa: CASSWEGESSPLHF; cdr3_nt: TGTGCCAGCAGTTGGGAGGGGGAGAGTTCACCCCTCCACTTT
v_call: TRBV6-1; clone_size: few; j_call: TRBJ1-5; d_call: -; cdr3_aa: CASSRQSYGNQPQHF; cdr3_nt: TGTGCCAGCAGTAGACAGAGTTATGGGAATCAGCCCCAGCATTTT
v_call: TRBV29-1; clone_size: -; j_call: TRBJ2-7; d_call: -; cdr3_aa: CSVEGESYEQYF; cdr3_nt: TGCAGCGTTGAAGGCGAGTCCTACGAGCAGTACTTC
v_call: TRBV6-1; clone_size: -; j_call: TRBJ1-1; d_call: -; cdr3_aa: CASKAAPNTEAFF; cdr3_nt: TGTGCCAGCAAGGCAGCGCCCAACACTGAAGCTTTCTTT
v_call: TRBV7-9; clone_size: -; j_call: TRBJ1-1; d_call: -; cdr3_aa: CASRGPPEAFF; cdr3_nt: TGTGCCAGCAGGGGCCCCCCTGAAGCTTTCTTT
v_call: TRBV9; clone_size: -; j_call: TRBJ1-6; d_call: -; cdr3_aa: CASSVAWGVASPLHF; cdr3_nt: TGTGCCAGCAGCGTAGCCTGGGGGGTAGCTTCACCCCTCCACTTT
v_call: TRBV12-3/TRBV12-4; clone_size: many; j_call: TRBJ2-1; d_call: -; cdr3_aa: CASSPGEEGHNEQFF; cdr3_nt: TGTGCCAGCAGTCCGGGGGAGGAGGGGCACAATGAGCAGTTCTTC
v_call: TRBV24-1; clone_size: few; j_call: TRBJ1-1; d_call: -; cdr3_aa: CATSEGPRGGTEAFF; cdr3_nt: TGTGCCACCAGTGAAGGCCCCAGGGGTGGGACTGAAGCTTTCTTT
v_call: TRBV11-2; clone_size: many; j_call: TRBJ2-5; d_call: TRBD1; cdr3_aa: CASRGRGTGQQYF; cdr3_nt: TGTGCCAGCAGGGGTCGCGGGACAGGGCAACAGTACTTC
v_call: TRBV2; clone_size: many; j_call: TRBJ2-4; d_call: -; cdr3_aa: CASKREGVNIQYF; cdr3_nt: TGTGCCAGCAAAAGGGAAGGGGTAAACATTCAGTACTTC
v_call: TRBV10-2; clone_size: -; j_call: TRBJ2-7; d_call: TRBD2; cdr3_aa: CASSESNAGLAGGSYEQYF; cdr3_nt: TGCGCCAGCAGTGAGTCGAATGCGGGGCTAGCGGGAGGCTCCTACGAGCAGTACTTC
v_call: TRBV28; clone_size: few; j_call: TRBJ1-5; d_call: -; cdr3_aa: CASNIQPQHF; cdr3_nt: TGTGCCAGCAACATTCAGCCCCAGCATTTT
v_call: TRBV9; clone_size: many; j_call: TRBJ1-1; d_call: -; cdr3_aa: CASGPFMNTEAFF; cdr3_nt: TGTGCCAGCGGACCCTTTATGAACACTGAAGCTTTCTTT
v_call: TRBV28; clone_size: medium-sized; j_call: TRBJ2-1; d_call: TRBD1; cdr3_aa: CASRTGQGMTYNEQFF; cdr3_nt: TGTGCCAGCAGAACGGGACAGGGAATGACCTACAATGAGCAGTTCTTC
v_call: TRBV20-1; clone_size: few; j_call: TRBJ2-3; d_call: TRBD2; cdr3_aa: CSARDRLAGGPLADTQYF; cdr3_nt: TGCAGTGCTAGAGATCGCCTAGCGGGGGGGCCATTGGCAGATACGCAGTATTTT
v_call: TRBV2; clone_size: many; j_call: TRBJ2-3; d_call: -; cdr3_aa: CASSDGQLVSTDTQYF; cdr3_nt: TGTGCCAGCAGTGACGGACAGCTTGTTAGCACAGATACGCAGTATTTT
v_call: TRBV11-2; clone_size: few; j_call: TRBJ2-1; d_call: TRBD2; cdr3_aa: CASGTSGRGHEQFF; cdr3_nt: TGTGCCAGTGGGACTAGCGGGAGAGGGCATGAGCAGTTCTTC
v_call: TRBV29-1; clone_size: -; j_call: TRBJ1-2; d_call: -; cdr3_aa: CSVGEAGGYTF; cdr3_nt: TGCAGCGTTGGAGAGGCCGGTGGCTACACCTTC
v_call: TRBV6-1; clone_size: -; j_call: TRBJ2-3; d_call: TRBD2; cdr3_aa: CASSILSGGPTDTQYF; cdr3_nt: TGTGCCAGCAGTATATTGAGCGGGGGGCCCACAGATACGCAGTATTTT
v_call: TRBV7-2; clone_size: many; j_call: TRBJ2-1; d_call: -; cdr3_aa: CASSLTPGADYNEQFF; cdr3_nt: TGTGCCAGCAGCTTAACTCCGGGGGCCGACTACAATGAGCAGTTCTTC
v_call: TRBV5-8; clone_size: -; j_call: TRBJ2-7; d_call: TRBD1; cdr3_aa: CASSWPGQGFSRYEQYF; cdr3_nt: TGTGCCAGCAGCTGGCCGGGACAGGGATTCTCCCGCTACGAGCAGTACTTC
v_call: TRBV11-2; clone_size: -; j_call: TRBJ2-1; d_call: TRBD1; cdr3_aa: CASGYPPTGTGGGYEQFF; cdr3_nt: TGTGCCAGCGGATACCCCCCTACCGGGACAGGGGGCGGATATGAGCAGTTCTTC
v_call: TRBV4-2; clone_size: -; j_call: TRBJ2-5; d_call: TRBD2; cdr3_aa: CASSPNGLAGGRETQYF; cdr3_nt: TGTGCCAGCAGCCCCAACGGACTAGCGGGAGGGAGAGAGACCCAGTACTTC
v_call: TRBV24-1; clone_size: few; j_call: TRBJ2-5; d_call: TRBD1; cdr3_aa: CATSDPPGQGVGETQYF; cdr3_nt: TGTGCCACCAGTGATCCCCCGGGACAGGGCGTAGGAGAGACCCAGTACTTC
v_call: TRBV19; clone_size: -; j_call: TRBJ1-5; d_call: -; cdr3_aa: CASSTNTGTHQPQHF; cdr3_nt: TGTGCCAGTAGTACAAATACAGGGACCCATCAGCCCCAGCATTTT
v_call: TRBV27; clone_size: many; j_call: TRBJ2-3; d_call: -; cdr3_aa: CASSFLRGTDTQYF; cdr3_nt: TGTGCCAGCAGTTTTCTTCGAGGCACAGATACGCAGTATTTT
v_call: TRBV30; clone_size: many; j_call: TRBJ2-7; d_call: TRBD1; cdr3_aa: CAWGTGAHEQYF; cdr3_nt: TGTGCCTGGGGAACAGGGGCCCACGAGCAGTACTTC
v_call: TRBV11-1; clone_size: many; j_call: TRBJ1-6; d_call: TRBD1; cdr3_aa: CASRPSGDSSYNSPLHF; cdr3_nt: TGTGCCAGCAGACCTTCAGGGGACAGCTCCTATAATTCACCCCTCCACTTT
v_call: TRBV5-1; clone_size: many; j_call: TRBJ1-5; d_call: -; cdr3_aa: CASRRGDGNQPQHF; cdr3_nt: TGCGCCAGCAGGCGGGGGGATGGCAATCAGCCCCAGCATTTT
v_call: TRBV10-3; clone_size: few; j_call: TRBJ2-1; d_call: TRBD2; cdr3_aa: CAISARLAGGLGNNEQFF; cdr3_nt: TGTGCCATCAGTGCCCGACTAGCGGGGGGGCTGGGAAACAATGAGCAGTTCTTC
v_call: TRBV11-2; clone_size: many; j_call: TRBJ2-5; d_call: TRBD1; cdr3_aa: CASSSRQGIVTQYF; cdr3_nt: TGTGCCAGCAGTTCCCGACAGGGGATAGTGACCCAGTACTTC
v_call: TRBV29-1; clone_size: few; j_call: TRBJ2-5; d_call: -; cdr3_aa: CSGRRRIAAETQYF; cdr3_nt: TGCAGCGGCCGCCGTCGAATAGCCGCAGAGACCCAGTACTTC